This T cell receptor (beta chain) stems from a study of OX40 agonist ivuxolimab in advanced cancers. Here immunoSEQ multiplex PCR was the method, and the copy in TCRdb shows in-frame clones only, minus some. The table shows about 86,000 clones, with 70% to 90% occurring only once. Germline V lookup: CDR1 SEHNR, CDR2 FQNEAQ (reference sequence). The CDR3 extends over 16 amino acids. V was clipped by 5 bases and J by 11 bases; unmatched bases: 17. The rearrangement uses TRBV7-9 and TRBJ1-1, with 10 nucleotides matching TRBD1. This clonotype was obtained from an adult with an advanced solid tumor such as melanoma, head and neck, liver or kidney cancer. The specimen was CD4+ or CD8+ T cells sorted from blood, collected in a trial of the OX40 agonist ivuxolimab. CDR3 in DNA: TGTGCCAGCAGCGTAAGGGACAGGGGCTCATCGGCGCCTGCTTTCTTT. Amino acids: CASSVRDRGSSAPAFF.